Below are 30 T cell receptor beta chains sequenced from a single sample in a study of cytomegalovirus exposure and HLA in healthy donors. Both 60 Vbeta primers and 13 Jbeta primers went into the PCR. Profiling relied on immunoSEQ multiplex PCR, and the TCRdb table lists in-frame clones only, not all of them. The sample lists over 100,000 clones, around a tenth occurring once. The sample comprised PBMCs. The receptors were sampled from a man aged 35-49 years in good health and CMV-seropositive.

This chain joins TRBV23-1 and TRBJ1-1; 7 positions match TRBD1. TRBV23-1 is known as an ORF, though its function is uncertain. There are 14 residues in the CDR3. The CDR3 DNA sequence: TGCGCAGGGGTCCCGGGACAGTCGAACACTGAAGCTTTCTTT. Its protein is CAGVPGQSNTEAFF.

This clone has just a few counts. This sequence joins TRBV5-1 and TRBJ2-2, with D maybe TRBD2 (5 bases). This CDR3 region has 15 residues. Between the trimmed V and J ends, which lost 4 bases and 5 bases, there was a span of 15 bases. Per germline, CDR1 SGHRS and CDR2 YFSETQ. CDR3 loop: CASSIIGRGTGELFF. The CDR3 DNA reads as TGCGCCAGCAGCATAATCGGACGGGGAACCGGGGAGCTGTTTTTT.

This clone turned up a few times. The J gene is TRBJ1-1, the V gene TRBV29-1, with D possibly TRBD1 on 5 matching bases. From germline, CDR1 is SQVTM and CDR2 ANQGSEA. V lost 1 base and J lost 9, with 9 bases in between. This CDR3 is built from 11 residues. For the CDR3, the DNA is TGCAGCGTTGAAGGGGGGGGTAAAGCTTTCTTT. This codes for CSVEGGGKAFF.

CDR3 amino acids: CASSLEAGINTEAFF. The CDR3 region has the DNA TGTGCCAGCAGCTTAGAAGCAGGTATTAACACTGAAGCTTTCTTT. The genes are TRBV7-9 and TRBJ1-1; no clear D gene. The ends were cut back, 1 base at V and 2 bases at J, with 11 bases in the middle. The CDR3 is made up of 15 amino acids. The germline CDR1 and CDR2 sequences are SEHNR and FQNEAQ (reference sequence).

This clone was recorded at least ten times. V gene TRBV10-2 combines with J gene TRBJ2-7, with TRBD2 identical over 10 bases. The CDR3 spans 14 residues. Germline V gene data show CDR1 as WSHSY and CDR2 as SAAADI. The V segment lost 6 bases and the J segment 7 bases; nucleotides outside the gene matches: 9. The chain's CDR3 is CASSLLAGAGEQYF. For the CDR3, the DNA is TGCGCCAGCAGCCTCCTAGCGGGAGCGGGGGAGCAGTACTTC.

This rearrangement joins TRBV4-1 to TRBJ1-1; possible D gene TRBD1, 5 bases. This CDR3 is built from 15 residues. Trimming removed 2 bases from V and 2 bases from J, with 12 bases in between. CDR1 and CDR2 (germline): MGHRA, YSYEKL. The DNA for the CDR3 is TGCGCCAGCAGCCAATTTACAGGTGGTAACACTGAAGCTTTCTTT. Its translation: CASSQFTGGNTEAFF.

This chain joins TRBV5-4 and TRBJ1-6; a weak D match, TRBD1 (5 bases). CDR1 and CDR2 from the germline V gene are SGHNT and YYREEE (reference sequence). V dropped 4 bases and J dropped 8 bases, with 16 bases sitting between them. CDR3 length equals 15 residues. CDR3 in amino acids: CASSQEGQGDSPLHF. DNA for the CDR3: TGTGCCAGCAGCCAAGAAGGCCAGGGTGATTCACCCCTCCACTTT. The entire variable domain, with the rest obtained from reference TRBV5-4 and TRBJ1-6, is as follows: ETGVTQSPTHLIKTRGQQVTLRCSSQSGHNTVSWYQQALGQGPQFIFQYYREEENGRGNFPPRFSGLQFPNYSSELNVNALELDDSALYLCASSQEGQGDSPLHFGNGTRLTVT.

This clone was detected a few times. CDR3 DNA: TGTGCCAGCAGCTCCTACGGACTAAAAGAGACCCAGTACTTC. Its protein is CASSSYGLKETQYF. The chain links TRBV5-6 to TRBJ2-5; D may be TRBD2 (6 bases). Germline V gene lookup returns CDR1 SGHDT and CDR2 YYEEEE. The CDR3 length is 14 residues. The germline V and J ends were trimmed by 3 bases and 3 bases, with 12 bases remaining between them.

This clone was recorded a few times. The chain recombines TRBV30 with TRBJ2-7, with D possibly TRBD1 on 6 matching bases. From germline, CDR1 is GTSNPN and CDR2 SVGIG (reference sequence). The CDR3 is 11 amino acids. With 5 bases removed from V and 5 bases from J, the gap between germline ends came to 10 bases. For the CDR3, the DNA is TGTGCCTGGGCAGGGGCAGACGAGCAGTACTTC. It yields the protein CAWAGADEQYF.

The chain couples TRBV11-2 to TRBJ1-2; TRBD1 aligns across 7 bases. The CDR3 length is 16 residues. Germline CDR1 reads SGHAT; CDR2 reads FQNNGV. Trimming took 4 bases from V and 0 from J; bases not matched to a gene: 8. CDR3 sequence: CASSSPRGSANYGYTF. CDR3 in DNA: TGTGCCAGCAGCTCACCCAGGGGGTCTGCTAACTATGGCTACACCTTC.

This clone was observed a handful of times. Other DNA sequences in this sample translate to the same CDR3. V is TRBV7-9 and J is TRBJ1-2, with a possible D match to TRBD1 (5 bases). Germline CDR1 is SEHNR and CDR2 is FQNEAQ (reference sequence). The CDR3 spans 12 residues. CDR3: CASGGLNYGYTF. For the CDR3, the DNA is TGTGCAAGCGGGGGGTTGAACTATGGCTACACCTTC.

The CDR3 spells CASTLGAGSDEQFF. Written as DNA, the CDR3 is TGTGCCAGCACCCTCGGAGCGGGTAGCGATGAGCAGTTCTTC. The chain recombines TRBV7-3 with TRBJ2-1; D might be TRBD2 (6 bases). The length of the CDR3 is 14 residues. Germline V lookup: CDR1 SGHTA, CDR2 FQGTGA. Between the trimmed V and J ends, which lost 7 bases and 8 bases, there was a span of 18 bases.

This clone was seen only a few times. The chain is built from TRBV2 and TRBJ1-1, with no clear D. Per germline, CDR1 SNHLY and CDR2 FYNNEI. The germline V and J ends were trimmed by 7 bases and 0 bases, with 15 bases remaining between them. The CDR3 length is 15 residues. The CDR3 spells CASKLDWGMNTEAFF. Written as DNA, the CDR3 is TGTGCCAGCAAACTAGATTGGGGAATGAACACTGAAGCTTTCTTT.

The V gene is TRBV11-3, the J gene TRBJ1-2; the D is unclear. CDR3 length: 15 residues. Germline V lookup: CDR1 SGHNT, CDR2 YENEEA. V lost 5 bases to trimming and J lost 0 bases, with 13 bases between them. The CDR3 loop reads CASSPYGLANYGYTF. CDR3 bases: TGTGCCAGCAGCCCGTACGGGTTAGCTAACTATGGCTACACCTTC.

The rearrangement uses TRBV14 and TRBJ2-2; unclear D gene. CDR3 length equals 14 residues. Per germline, CDR1 SGHDN and CDR2 FVKESK. The V end was cut by 1 base, the J end by 4 bases, with 7 bases between. The DNA for the CDR3 is TGTGCCAGCAGCCAAGCGTTGGCCACCGGGGAGCTGTTTTTT. The encoded protein is CASSQALATGELFF.

V gene TRBV5-4 combines with J gene TRBJ2-1, with TRBD2 matching 10 bases. Germline V gene data show CDR1 as SGHNT and CDR2 as YYREEE (reference sequence). The CDR3 is 15 amino acids. V dropped 3 bases and J dropped 8; count of bases not matched to a gene: 8. CDR3 coding DNA: TGTGCCAGCAGCTCGGGGGGACTAGCGTTGGATGAGCAGTTCTTC. It yields the protein CASSSGGLALDEQFF.

This chain connects TRBV6-1 to TRBJ2-5; D is possibly TRBD2 (6 bases). The DNA matches TRBJ2-7 better at its end, which makes the J call doubtful. CDR1 and CDR2 (germline): MNHNS, SASEGT. This CDR3 is built from 14 residues. CDR3 loop: CASEAGRYSYEQYF. CDR3 nucleotides: TGTGCCAGCGAAGCGGGCCGTTACTCCTACGAGCAGTACTTC.

This sequence joins TRBV5-8 and TRBJ2-7; TRBD1 matches at 7 bases. The V gene end was trimmed by 4 bases and the J gene end by 9 bases; junction bases not matched to a gene: 7. The CDR3 is 12 amino acids. In germline, CDR1 is SGHTS, CDR2 YDEGEE. CDR3 nucleotides: TGTGCCAGCAGCCGACAGGGCTTTGGGCAGTACTTC. Residues: CASSRQGFGQYF.

This clone was counted a few times. The chain couples TRBV28 to TRBJ1-2; D perhaps matches TRBD1 (5 bases). The V and J ends lost 2 bases and 4 bases respectively, with 11 bases between them. This CDR3 has 14 amino acids. Germline V gene data show CDR1 as MDHEN and CDR2 as SYDVKM. The CDR3 is CASSLRGTLYGYTF. CDR3 in DNA: TGTGCCAGCAGTTTAAGGGGCACTCTCTATGGCTACACCTTC.

The chain links TRBV19 to TRBJ2-1; 10 positions match TRBD1. The CDR3 sequence is 18 residues long. Germline V CDR1 and CDR2: LNHDA, SQIVND (reference sequence). Trimming at V came to 5 bases and at J to 3 bases, leaving 13 bases not matched to a gene. CDR3 region: CASSPLKGTGEGYNEQFF. DNA for the CDR3: TGTGCCAGTAGTCCCCTGAAAGGGACAGGGGAGGGCTACAATGAGCAGTTCTTC.

This clone came up a few times. This rearrangement joins TRBV27 to TRBJ2-1, with TRBD2 identical over 8 bases. CDR3 length equals 15 residues. Germline assignment: CDR1 MNHEY and CDR2 SMNVEV (reference sequence). The ends lost 3 bases at V and 2 bases at J; junction bases unmatched: 3. In DNA form, the CDR3 reads TGTGCCAGCAGTTTGACGGGAGGGCCCTACAATGAGCAGTTCTTC. It yields the protein CASSLTGGPYNEQFF.

The chain uses TRBV29-1 and TRBJ1-2, with 8 bases matching TRBD1. Unmatched junction bases numbered 12, after V lost 7 bases and J lost 5 bases. The germline V gene encodes CDR1 SQVTM and CDR2 ANQGSEA. The CDR3 covers 14 residues. CDR3 sequence reads: CSAPTGAPPYGYTF. DNA for the CDR3: TGCAGCGCACCGACAGGGGCTCCTCCTTATGGCTACACCTTC.

V is TRBV4-2 and J is TRBJ2-3; 11 bases map to TRBD2. With V trimmed by 0 bases and J by 2 bases, 4 bases remained unmatched. This CDR3 has 17 amino acids. Per the germline V gene, CDR1 is LGHNA and CDR2 is YNFKEQ. The CDR3 DNA reads TGTGCCAGCAGCCAAGAGAGACTAGCGGGACTCACAGATACGCAGTATTTT. It encodes CASSQERLAGLTDTQYF.

The chain carries TRBV11-3 and TRBJ1-1, with TRBD1 matching over 10 bases. Germline-derived CDR1 and CDR2 are SGHNT and YENEEA. J gave up 5 bases and V 5 bases, and 2 bases lay outside the gene matches. The CDR3 extends over 13 amino acids. The CDR3 DNA sequence: TGTGCCAGCAGCCGGACAGGGGGAACTGAAGCTTTCTTT. Translating gives CASSRTGGTEAFF.

This rearrangement joins TRBV23-1 to TRBJ1-5; D call uncertain. TRBV23-1 is treated as an ORF (open reading frame) with a function not yet certain. The CDR3 length is 15 residues. Trimming took off 3 bases at V and 10 bases at J, with 19 bases between the two ends. Here the CDR3 reads CASSHRRPLSCPQHF. The CDR3 nucleotides read TGCGCCAGCAGTCATAGGCGGCCACTTTCTTGTCCCCAGCATTTT.

The chain is built from TRBV6-1 and TRBJ2-4; the D gene is possibly TRBD2 (5 bases). Looked up from germline, CDR1 is MNHNS and CDR2 is SASEGT. The CDR3 consists of 13 residues. Trimming removed 8 bases at V and 5 bases at J, with 13 bases between. The CDR3 DNA reads as TGTGCCAGCGGAACCCGGCGGGAAAACATTCAGTACTTC. Its protein product is CASGTRRENIQYF.

Only a few counts were recorded for this clone. The junction differs from germline at one of its ends, possibly a read error. V gene TRBV7-7 combines with J gene TRBJ2-2; D perhaps matches TRBD2 (5 bases). The CDR3 is 13 amino acids. The germline CDR1 and CDR2 sequences are SSHAT and FNYEAQ (reference sequence). DNA of the CDR3: TGTGCTAGCAGCCCGGCGGGCCCCGGGGAGCTGTTTTTT. Translation gives CASSPAGPGELFF.

This clone was counted between two and nine times. The J gene is TRBJ2-2, the V gene TRBV5-1; 10 positions match TRBD2. With 3 bases clipped from V and 4 bases from J, the junction kept 6 bases outside the gene matches. Germline CDR1 is SGHRS and CDR2 is YFSETQ. The CDR3 runs to 16 residues. The CDR3 DNA reads TGCGCCAGCAGCTCCTCCGGGACTAGCGTCACCGGGGAGCTGTTTTTT. It specifies CASSSSGTSVTGELFF.

The rearrangement joins TRBV5-1 to TRBJ2-2, with TRBD2 matching over 13 bases. V dropped 4 bases and J dropped 5; count of bases not matched to a gene: 2. The CDR3 runs to 15 residues. Germline V gene lookup returns CDR1 SGHRS and CDR2 YFSETQ. CDR3 sequence reads: CASSQGLAGTGELFF. The DNA of the CDR3 is TGCGCCAGCAGCCAGGGACTAGCGGGAACCGGGGAGCTGTTTTTT.

The chain joins TRBV6-1 to TRBJ1-1; maybe TRBD1 (6 bases). CDR1 is MNHNS, CDR2 SASEGT, per germline. The V gene lost 11 bases and the J gene lost 1 base, with 14 bases spanning the gap. CDR3 length: 13 residues. The CDR3 DNA is TGTGCCGGCGCGATACAGGGGAACACTGAAGCTTTCTTT. Amino acids: CAGAIQGNTEAFF.